This T cell receptor beta chain is drawn from a study of blood T cell repertoires in COVID-19. Across the study: Sites in the United States, Italy and Spain provided acute and convalescent COVID-19 samples. From T cells, B-cell-depleted T cells, or PBMCs came the material, which was cDNA or gDNA.

Source study methods: From reference gene primer amplification, estimates of nucleated cell counts were derived. Method: immunoSEQ multiplex PCR; TCRdb's copy keeps in-frame clones and lacks some. From that table come the V and J calls and clone size; the DNA was used to work out D and trimming. The table has under 250,000 clones, 88% seen once; the top ten hold around 2.9%. This CDR3 spans 15 amino acids. Between the trimmed V and J ends, which lost 3 bases and 3 bases, there was a span of 12 bases. The germline gives CDR1 LNHDA, CDR2 SQIVND (reference sequence). The chain links TRBV19 to TRBJ1-5; maybe TRBD1 (5 bases). This TCR derives from a woman in her fifties or sixties with acute or convalescent COVID-19. Specimen: peripheral blood. CDR3 bases: TGTGCCAGTAGTATGCAGAAAGGGGCCAATCAGCCCCAGCATTTT. It is translated as CASSMQKGANQPQHF.